This paragraph covers one T cell receptor (beta chain) sequence. The antigen is undetermined. Germline values: CDR1 GTSNPN, CDR2 SVGIG (reference sequence). This CDR3 contains 15 residues. V shed 1 base, J shed 3 bases, and the junction held 4 bases outside the gene matches. This sample is drawn from a study of beta chain features in type 1 diabetes. Notes on the study in general: More deletions and fewer insertions at VDJ junctions were found in patients with type 1 diabetes.

The entirety of the isolated RNA underwent reverse transcription, so expressed TCRB transcripts were sequenced. The data were produced by immunoSEQ multiplex PCR, yet TCRdb's version contains in-frame clones alone and is incomplete. The sample includes about 200,000 clones, 11% of them seen just once. The TCR comes from a young man in good health. The chain has TRBV30 and TRBJ1-2, with TRBD1 matching over 11 bases. The sequenced sample was central memory CD4+ T cells from blood. CDR3 sequence (DNA): TGTGCCTGGAGTGGGGGACAGGGGGTTGACTATGGCTACACCTTC. Residues: CAWSGGQGVDYGYTF.